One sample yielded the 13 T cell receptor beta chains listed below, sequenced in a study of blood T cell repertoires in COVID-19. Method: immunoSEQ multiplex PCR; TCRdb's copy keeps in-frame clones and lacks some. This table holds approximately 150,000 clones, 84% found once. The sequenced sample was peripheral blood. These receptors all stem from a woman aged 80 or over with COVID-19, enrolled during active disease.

CDR3 DNA: TGTGCCAGCTCGCGGACTAGCGGGGGATCGTACGAGCAGTACTTC. As protein: CASSRTSGGSYEQYF. The J gene is TRBJ2-7, the V gene TRBV18, with 13 bases that match TRBD2. Trimming removed 6 bases from V and 4 bases from J; junction bases left unmatched: 6. CDR3 length: 15 residues. Germline values: CDR1 KGHSH, CDR2 LQKENI.

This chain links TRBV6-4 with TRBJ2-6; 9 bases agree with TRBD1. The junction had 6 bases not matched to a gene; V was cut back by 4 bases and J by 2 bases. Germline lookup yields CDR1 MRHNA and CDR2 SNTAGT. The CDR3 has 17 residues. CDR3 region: CASSASRDRAGANVLTF. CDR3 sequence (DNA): TGTGCCAGCAGTGCGTCCCGGGACAGGGCTGGGGCCAACGTCCTGACTTTC.

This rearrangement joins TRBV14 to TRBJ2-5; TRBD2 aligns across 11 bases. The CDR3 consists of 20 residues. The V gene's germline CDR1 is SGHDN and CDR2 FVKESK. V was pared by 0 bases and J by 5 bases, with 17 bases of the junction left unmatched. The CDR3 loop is CASSQDELGLAGGWGETQYF. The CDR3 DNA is TGTGCCAGCAGCCAAGATGAACTAGGGCTAGCGGGAGGATGGGGCGAGACCCAGTACTTC.

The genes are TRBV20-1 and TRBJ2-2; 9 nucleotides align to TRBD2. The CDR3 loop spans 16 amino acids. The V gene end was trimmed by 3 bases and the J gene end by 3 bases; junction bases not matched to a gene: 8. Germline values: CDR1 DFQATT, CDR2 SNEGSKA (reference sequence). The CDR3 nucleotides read TGCAGTGCTAGTCATTCGACTAGCGGATACACCGGGGAGCTGTTTTTT. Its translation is CSASHSTSGYTGELFF.

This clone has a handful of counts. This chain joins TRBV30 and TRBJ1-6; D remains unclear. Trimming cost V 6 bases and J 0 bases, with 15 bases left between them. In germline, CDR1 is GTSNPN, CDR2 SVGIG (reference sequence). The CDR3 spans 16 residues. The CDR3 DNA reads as TGTGCCTGCAAAGAGGAGGTTGGCTCCTATAATTCACCCCTCCACTTT. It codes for CACKEEVGSYNSPLHF.

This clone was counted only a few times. In DNA form, the CDR3 reads TGTGCCAGCTCACCTCAGGCTGAGGGAGCTTTCTTT. Translated, it gives CASSPQAEGAFF. This chain joins TRBV18 and TRBJ1-1; D gene uncertain. Per germline, CDR1 KGHSH and CDR2 LQKENI. The CDR3 is 12 amino acids. Trimming stripped 3 bases from V and 10 bases from J, with 12 bases between.

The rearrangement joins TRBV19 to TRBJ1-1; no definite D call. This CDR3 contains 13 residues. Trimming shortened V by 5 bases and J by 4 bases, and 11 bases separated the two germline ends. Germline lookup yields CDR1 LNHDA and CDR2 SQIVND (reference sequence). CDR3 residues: CASSPGFGTEAFF. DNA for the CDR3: TGTGCCAGTAGTCCGGGATTCGGCACTGAAGCTTTCTTT.

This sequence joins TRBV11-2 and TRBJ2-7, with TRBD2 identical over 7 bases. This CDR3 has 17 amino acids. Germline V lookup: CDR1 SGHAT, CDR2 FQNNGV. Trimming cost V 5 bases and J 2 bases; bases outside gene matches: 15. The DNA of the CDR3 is TGTGCCAGCAGCCGCACCACCGGGACGACTAGCCCCTACGAGCAGTACTTC. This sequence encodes CASSRTTGTTSPYEQYF.

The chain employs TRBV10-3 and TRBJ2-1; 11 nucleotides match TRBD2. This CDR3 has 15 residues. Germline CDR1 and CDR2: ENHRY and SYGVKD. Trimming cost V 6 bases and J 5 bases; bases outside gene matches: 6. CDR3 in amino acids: CAIRSLSGGDNEQFF. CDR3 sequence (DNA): TGTGCCATCAGATCCCTTAGCGGGGGGGACAATGAGCAGTTCTTC.

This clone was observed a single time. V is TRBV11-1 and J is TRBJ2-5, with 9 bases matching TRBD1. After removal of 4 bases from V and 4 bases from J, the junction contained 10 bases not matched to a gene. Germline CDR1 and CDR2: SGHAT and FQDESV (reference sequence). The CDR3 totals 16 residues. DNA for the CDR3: TGTGCCAGCAGCTACTCGTCGGGACAGGGTTTAGAGACCCAGTACTTC. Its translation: CASSYSSGQGLETQYF.

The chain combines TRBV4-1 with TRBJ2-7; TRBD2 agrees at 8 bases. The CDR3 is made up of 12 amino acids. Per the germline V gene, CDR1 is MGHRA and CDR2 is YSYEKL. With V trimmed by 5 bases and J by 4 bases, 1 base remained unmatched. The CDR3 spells CASSASGYEQYF. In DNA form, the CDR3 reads TGCGCCAGCAGCGCTAGCGGGTACGAGCAGTACTTC.

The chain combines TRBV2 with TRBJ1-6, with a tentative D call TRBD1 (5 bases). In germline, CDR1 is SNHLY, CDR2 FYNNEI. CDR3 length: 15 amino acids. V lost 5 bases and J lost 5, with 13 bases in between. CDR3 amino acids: CASSYSDSNNSPLHF. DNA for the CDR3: TGTGCCAGCAGTTATAGTGACAGCAATAATTCACCCCTCCACTTT.

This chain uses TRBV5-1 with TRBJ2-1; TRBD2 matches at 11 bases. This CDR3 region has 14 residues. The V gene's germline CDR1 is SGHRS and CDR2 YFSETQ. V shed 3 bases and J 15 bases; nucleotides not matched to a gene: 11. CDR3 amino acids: CASSSGMGLAVLFF. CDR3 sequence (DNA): TGCGCCAGCAGCTCGGGGATGGGACTAGCGGTTCTGTTCTTC.